Each of the 22 T cell receptor beta chains below was sequenced from the same sample in a study of blood T cell repertoires in COVID-19. Assay: immunoSEQ multiplex PCR; the TCRdb copy retains only in-frame clones and omits some. The repertoire consists of 200,000 to 250,000 clones, with roughly 88% occurring once and the leading ten covering less than 15%. Material: peripheral blood. These TCRs come from a human donor in a cohort sampled during active COVID-19.

The chain employs TRBV7-9 and TRBJ2-2; D may be TRBD2 (6 bases). The length of the CDR3 is 17 residues. Germline assignment: CDR1 SEHNR and CDR2 FQNEAQ (reference sequence). V shed 0 bases and J shed 5 bases, with 16 bases lying between them. CDR3 region: CASSLAVGRLGTGELFF. CDR3 sequence (DNA): TGTGCCAGCAGCTTAGCCGTGGGGAGGCTTGGGACCGGGGAGCTGTTTTTT.

This chain connects TRBV10-3 to TRBJ1-3; tentative D call: TRBD1 (5 bases). CDR1 and CDR2 from the germline V gene are ENHRY and SYGVKD. V was shortened by 6 bases and J by 1 base, with 10 bases between the two germline ends. This CDR3 contains 14 residues. CDR3 DNA sequence: TGTGCCATCAGGGGGCCAGGTTCTGGAAACACCATATATTTT. It encodes CAIRGPGSGNTIYF.

This chain connects TRBV6-1 to TRBJ2-7; tentative D call: TRBD2 (6 bases). CDR1 is MNHNS and CDR2 is SASEGT in the germline V gene. V lost 1 base and J lost 3, with 19 bases in between. The CDR3 is made up of 17 amino acids. In DNA form, the CDR3 reads TGTGCCAGCAGTGAAGTAGTTCTATCGGGGGAGGTCTACGAGCAGTACTTC. Translating it yields CASSEVVLSGEVYEQYF.

V usage is TRBV19 and J usage is TRBJ1-2, with D hard to call. The length of the CDR3 is 15 residues. Looked up from germline, CDR1 is LNHDA and CDR2 is SQIVND (reference sequence). V shed 0 bases and J shed 1 base, with 9 bases lying between them. CDR3 nucleotide sequence: TGTGCCAGTAGTATAGATCATGCGGATAACTATGGCTACACCTTC. Translated, it gives CASSIDHADNYGYTF.

This chain joins TRBV7-9 and TRBJ2-1, with 8 positions matching TRBD2. The CDR3 covers 16 residues. Germline V gives CDR1 SEHNR, CDR2 FQNEAQ (reference sequence). Trimming took 2 bases from V and 5 from J; bases not matched to a gene: 8. In DNA form, the CDR3 reads TGTGCCAGCAGCTTAACTGGCGGGAGGACTCACAATGAGCAGTTCTTC. Translated: CASSLTGGRTHNEQFF.

This chain joins TRBV2 and TRBJ1-5; TRBD1 agrees at 7 bases. Germline-derived CDR1 and CDR2 are SNHLY and FYNNEI. The CDR3 covers 17 residues. The J segment lost 2 bases and the V segment lost 3 bases, leaving 10 bases of the junction unmatched. The CDR3 region has the DNA TGTGCCAGCAGTGAGGTTAGGGGACAGCCGGGCAATCAGCCCCAGCATTTT. Its protein is CASSEVRGQPGNQPQHF. Based on the CDR3 plus reference TRBV2 and TRBJ1-5, the full variable domain is EPEVTQTPSHQVTQMGQEVILRCVPISNHLYFYWYRQILGQKVEFLVSFYNNEISEKSEIFDDQFSVERPDGSNFTLKIRSTKLEDSAMYFCASSEVRGQPGNQPQHFGDGTRLSIL.

The chain combines TRBV23-1 with TRBJ1-4, with TRBD1 matching over 10 bases. TRBV23-1 is an ORF, and what it does is uncertain. The CDR3 loop spans 20 amino acids. V dropped 0 bases and J dropped 7; count of bases not matched to a gene: 17. The CDR3 region is CASSQSWTGGLLVLSEKLFF. The DNA of the CDR3 is TGCGCCAGCAGTCAATCTTGGACAGGGGGTCTTCTTGTCTTGTCTGAAAAACTGTTTTTT.

The J gene is TRBJ1-1, the V gene TRBV10-2; D is ambiguous. This CDR3 is 14 amino acids long. Germline V gene lookup returns CDR1 WSHSY and CDR2 SAAADI. Trimming left V 3 bases short and J 1 base short, with 9 bases between. For the CDR3, the DNA is TGCGCCAGCAGTGACAGAAGTGGGAACACTGAAGCTTTCTTT. Amino acid sequence: CASSDRSGNTEAFF.

The rearrangement joins TRBV12-3 or TRBV12-4 to TRBJ1-1; D gene unclear. Trimming removed 7 bases from V and 2 bases from J, with 8 bases in between. The CDR3 is 12 residues long. The CDR3 reads CASIYENTEAFF. CDR3 coding DNA: TGTGCCAGCATCTATGAAAACACTGAAGCTTTCTTT.

The V and J genes are TRBV7-9 and TRBJ2-1; 7 bases agree with TRBD2. The CDR3 length is 15 residues. Germline V gives CDR1 SEHNR, CDR2 FQNEAQ (reference sequence). V was clipped by 6 bases and J by 0 bases; unmatched bases: 5. Here the CDR3 reads CASRGAGSSYNEQFF. The CDR3 DNA sequence: TGTGCCAGCAGGGGAGCGGGAAGCTCCTACAATGAGCAGTTCTTC.

V and J are TRBV27 and TRBJ2-3; D is possibly TRBD2 (5 bases). The CDR3 runs to 17 residues. The V and J ends lost 2 bases and 1 base respectively, with 16 bases between them. The V gene's germline CDR1 is MNHEY and CDR2 SMNVEV (reference sequence). The CDR3 region is CASSLGHTPRGTDTQYF. The CDR3 DNA reads as TGTGCCAGCAGTTTAGGCCACACGCCGAGGGGCACAGATACGCAGTATTTT.

The genes are TRBV24-1 and TRBJ2-2, with 10 positions matching TRBD1. Germline values: CDR1 KGHDR, CDR2 SFDVKD. This CDR3 is 15 amino acids long. V dropped 1 base and J dropped 7; count of bases not matched to a gene: 2. The CDR3 sequence: CATSDLGTGVGELFF. CDR3 coding DNA: TGTGCCACCAGTGATTTAGGGACAGGGGTCGGGGAGCTGTTTTTT.

The chain couples TRBV27 to TRBJ2-1; 8 positions match TRBD2. The CDR3 covers 17 residues. J gave up 2 bases and V 5 bases, and 11 bases lay outside the gene matches. Germline CDR1 MNHEY, CDR2 SMNVEV (reference sequence). The CDR3 sequence: CASSRLLAARPYNEQFF. As DNA, the CDR3 is TGTGCCAGCAGTCGATTACTAGCGGCCAGACCCTACAATGAGCAGTTCTTC.

The V call is TRBV19, the J call TRBJ2-5, with a possible D match to TRBD1 (6 bases). Germline lookup yields CDR1 LNHDA and CDR2 SQIVND (reference sequence). Trimming left V 6 bases short and J 0 bases short, with 11 bases between. The CDR3 length is 14 residues. CDR3 sequence: CASRGGRNQETQYF. The CDR3, as DNA: TGTGCCAGTAGAGGGGGACGGAACCAAGAGACCCAGTACTTC.

This clone has more than one count but fewer than ten. As DNA, the CDR3 is TGTGCCAGCAGCGCGAGCGGGATGGGCACCGGGGAGCTGTTTTTT. As protein: CASSASGMGTGELFF. The chain is built from TRBV9 and TRBJ2-2; 7 bases are shared with TRBD2. The CDR3 runs 15 residues. CDR1 is SGDLS, CDR2 YYNGEE, per germline. J was trimmed by 4 bases and V by 3 bases; bases with no gene match: 6.

In its sample, this clone was seen a few times. The V gene is TRBV3-1 (or the pseudogene TRBV3-2), the J gene TRBJ2-2; possible D gene TRBD1, 5 bases. The CDR3 consists of 14 residues. V lost 6 bases and J lost 5, with 13 bases in between. Germline-derived CDR1 and CDR2 are LGHDT and YNNKEL (reference sequence). The CDR3 bases are TGTGCCAGCAGTTACGTCAGGGTTACCGGGGAGCTGTTTTTT. Its protein product is CASSYVRVTGELFF.

This clone occurred a few times. The CDR3 sequence is CASSPAGQGDEKLFF. The CDR3 coding sequence is TGTGCCAGCAGCCCAGCGGGACAGGGAGATGAAAAACTGTTTTTT. This chain links TRBV5-6 with TRBJ1-4, with 9 bases identical to TRBD1. The CDR3 length is 15 residues. With 4 bases clipped from V and 6 bases from J, the junction kept 7 bases outside the gene matches. Germline V gene lookup returns CDR1 SGHDT and CDR2 YYEEEE.

V is TRBV6-4 and J is TRBJ1-2; the D is unclear. Germline V gene sequence: CDR1 MRHNA, CDR2 SNTAGT. The CDR3 has 12 residues. V was pared by 2 bases and J by 4 bases, with 5 bases between. CDR3 sequence (DNA): TGTGCCAGCAGTGACACGGGCTATGGCTACACCTTC. Translation: CASSDTGYGYTF.

To note about this clone: The identical CDR3 is also encoded by other nucleotide sequences in the sample. The chain has TRBV5-1 and TRBJ1-2; 9 bases agree with TRBD1. Germline V gives CDR1 SGHRS, CDR2 YFSETQ. J lost 4 bases, V lost 4 bases, and 5 bases had no gene match. CDR3 length: 14 amino acids. CDR3 loop: CASSLGQGSYGYTF. CDR3 nucleotides: TGCGCCAGCAGCCTGGGACAGGGTTCCTATGGCTACACCTTC.

This sequence joins TRBV18 and TRBJ1-5; the D is unclear. Trimming left V 3 bases short and J 6 bases short, with 9 bases between. The CDR3 consists of 13 residues. CDR1 and CDR2 from the germline V gene are KGHSH and LQKENI. The DNA of the CDR3 is TGTGCCAGCTCACCTGAGGTTTCTCAGCCCCAGCATTTT. The encoded protein is CASSPEVSQPQHF.

J is TRBJ2-5 and V is TRBV4-1; 9 positions match TRBD2. The CDR3 totals 16 residues. Germline lookup yields CDR1 MGHRA and CDR2 YSYEKL. After removal of 1 base from V and 8 bases from J, the junction contained 11 bases not matched to a gene. This CDR3 reads CASSQGPEREVLTQYF. The CDR3 nucleotides are TGCGCCAGCAGCCAAGGTCCAGAGCGGGAGGTCCTTACCCAGTACTTC.

This chain links TRBV30 with TRBJ2-1, with D hard to call. Germline CDR1 and CDR2: GTSNPN and SVGIG (reference sequence). Trimming shortened V by 5 bases and J by 2 bases, and 10 bases separated the two germline ends. CDR3 size: 13 residues. The CDR3 sequence is CAWSHAAYNEQFF. CDR3 nucleotide sequence: TGTGCCTGGTCCCATGCGGCCTACAATGAGCAGTTCTTC.